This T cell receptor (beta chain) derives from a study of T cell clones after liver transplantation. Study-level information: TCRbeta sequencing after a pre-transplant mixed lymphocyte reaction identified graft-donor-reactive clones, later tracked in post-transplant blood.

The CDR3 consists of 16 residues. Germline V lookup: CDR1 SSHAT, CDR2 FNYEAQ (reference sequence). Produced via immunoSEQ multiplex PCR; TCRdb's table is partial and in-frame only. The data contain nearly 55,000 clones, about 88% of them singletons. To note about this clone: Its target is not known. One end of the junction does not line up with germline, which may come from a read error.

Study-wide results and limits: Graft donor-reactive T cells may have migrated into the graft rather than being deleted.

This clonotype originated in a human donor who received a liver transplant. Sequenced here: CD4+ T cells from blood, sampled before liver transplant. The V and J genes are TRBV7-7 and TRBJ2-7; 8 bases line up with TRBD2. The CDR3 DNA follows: TGTGCTAGCACCCGATTCTCTACTAGCGGCTCCTACGAGCAGTACTTC. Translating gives CASTRFSTSGSYEQYF.